This is a list of T cell receptor beta chains from one sample in a study of shared clonotypes between healthy human individuals. Generated by immunoSEQ multiplex PCR, the TCRdb table keeps only in-frame clones and is missing some. The sample has just over 2,000,000 clones, 85% to 95% seen once. Material for sequencing was naive CD4+ T cells sorted from blood. The receptor source for this set is a man between 18 and 35 years old in good health. CDR3s include the opening cysteine and the closing phenylalanine or tryptophan. The order of the fields is V gene, J gene, CDR3 protein.

v_gene: TRBV19
j_gene: TRBJ2-7
CDR3aa: CASSSSWGPYEQYF

v_gene: TRBV13
j_gene: TRBJ2-3
CDR3aa: CASSSHTDTQYF

v_gene: TRBV27
j_gene: TRBJ1-4
CDR3aa: CASSPRTLTNEKLFF

v_gene: TRBV10-3
j_gene: TRBJ1-1
CDR3aa: CAISGTAMNTEAFF

v_gene: TRBV30
j_gene: TRBJ1-1
CDR3aa: CAWRRYPESAEAFF

v_gene: TRBV5-1
j_gene: TRBJ2-7
CDR3aa: CASSLGVKPYEQYF

v_gene: TRBV7-2
j_gene: TRBJ2-2
CDR3aa: CASSSGLAGYTGELFF

v_gene: TRBV4-1
j_gene: TRBJ1-4
CDR3aa: CASSQGSTGLSTGGEKLFF

v_gene: TRBV9
j_gene: TRBJ1-5
CDR3aa: CASIRGRRSVQPQHF

v_gene: TRBV7-2
j_gene: TRBJ1-1
CDR3aa: CASSLGLGMNTEAFF

v_gene: TRBV30
j_gene: TRBJ1-2
CDR3aa: CAWRRGYDYGYTF

v_gene: TRBV4-1
j_gene: TRBJ1-2
CDR3aa: CASSQDRWGGNYGYTF

v_gene: TRBV5-1
j_gene: TRBJ2-1
CDR3aa: CASSPGTDFYNEQFF

v_gene: TRBV5-6
j_gene: TRBJ2-7
CDR3aa: CASPTGLATTYEQYF

v_gene: TRBV4-3
j_gene: TRBJ1-2
CDR3aa: CASSQDLPIAYGYTF

v_gene: TRBV7-8
j_gene: TRBJ1-3
CDR3aa: CASSLALGTIYF

v_gene: TRBV30
j_gene: TRBJ1-2
CDR3aa: CAWSAGQANYGYTF

v_gene: TRBV19
j_gene: TRBJ1-1
CDR3aa: CASSRPTGNTEAFF

v_gene: TRBV9
j_gene: TRBJ2-1
CDR3aa: CASRGSAAVYNEQFF

v_gene: TRBV15
j_gene: TRBJ2-5
CDR3aa: CATSRDPGETQYF

v_gene: TRBV2
j_gene: TRBJ1-4
CDR3aa: CASKRAATNEKLFF

v_gene: TRBV7-9
j_gene: TRBJ2-7
CDR3aa: CASSFTGLASYEQYF

v_gene: TRBV10-3
j_gene: TRBJ2-7
CDR3aa: CAISLGDGGEQYF

v_gene: TRBV19
j_gene: TRBJ1-2
CDR3aa: CASSIVTGGTYGYTF